The clone carrying this T cell receptor (beta chain) has a single count. The CDR3 loop spans 14 amino acids. In germline, CDR1 is MDHEN, CDR2 SYDVKM. V lost 6 bases and J lost 2; bases outside the gene matches: 6. Participants were aged about 18 to 100 years from 24 US areas. This sample was taken from a study of blood T cell repertoires in COVID-19. Study information: Acute and convalescent COVID-19 samples came from the United States, Italy and Spain.

Sequenced by immunoSEQ multiplex PCR; TCRdb stores in-frame clones only, minus some. The table lists 250,000 to 350,000 clones, 92% of them singletons, with 15% to 20% in the top ten. The sequenced material came from PBMCs or T cells enriched from blood (not recorded which). The TCR comes from a woman in her twenties or thirties who had recovered from COVID-19. The chain links TRBV28 to TRBJ2-7; 8 nucleotides agree with TRBD1. The CDR3 here is CASRETGGTYEQYF. The CDR3 bases are TGTGCCAGCAGGGAAACAGGGGGGACCTACGAGCAGTACTTC.